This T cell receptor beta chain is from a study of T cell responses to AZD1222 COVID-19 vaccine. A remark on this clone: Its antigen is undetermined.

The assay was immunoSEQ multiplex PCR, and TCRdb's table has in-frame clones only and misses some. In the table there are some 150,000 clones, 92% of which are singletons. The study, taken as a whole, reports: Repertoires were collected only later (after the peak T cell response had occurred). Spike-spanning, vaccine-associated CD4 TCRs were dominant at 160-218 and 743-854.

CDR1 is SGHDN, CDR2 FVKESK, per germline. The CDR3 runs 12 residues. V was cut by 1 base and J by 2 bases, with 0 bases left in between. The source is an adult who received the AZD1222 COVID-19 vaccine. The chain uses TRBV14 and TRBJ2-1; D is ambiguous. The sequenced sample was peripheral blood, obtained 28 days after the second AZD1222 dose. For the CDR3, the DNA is TGTGCCAGCAGCCAAGCCTACAATGAGCAGTTCTTC. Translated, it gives CASSQAYNEQFF.